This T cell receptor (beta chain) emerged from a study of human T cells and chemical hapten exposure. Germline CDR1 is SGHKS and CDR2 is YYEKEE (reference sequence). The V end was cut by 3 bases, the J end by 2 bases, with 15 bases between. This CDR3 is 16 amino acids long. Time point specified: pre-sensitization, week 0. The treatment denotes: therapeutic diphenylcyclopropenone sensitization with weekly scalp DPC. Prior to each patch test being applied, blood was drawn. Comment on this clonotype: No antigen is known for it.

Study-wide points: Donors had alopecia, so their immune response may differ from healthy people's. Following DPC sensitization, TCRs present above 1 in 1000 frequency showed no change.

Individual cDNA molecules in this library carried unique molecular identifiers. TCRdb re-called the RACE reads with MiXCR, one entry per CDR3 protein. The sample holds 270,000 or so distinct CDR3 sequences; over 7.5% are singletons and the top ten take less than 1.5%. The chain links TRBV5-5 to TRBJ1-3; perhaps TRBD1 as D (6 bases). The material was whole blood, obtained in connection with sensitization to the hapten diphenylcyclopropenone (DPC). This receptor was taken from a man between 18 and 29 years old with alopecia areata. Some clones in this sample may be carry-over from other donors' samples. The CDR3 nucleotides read TGTGCCAGCAGCTCCAGTGGGGCAGGGGCTGGAAACACCATATATTTT. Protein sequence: CASSSSGAGAGNTIYF.